Presented here are 8 T cell receptor beta chains from one specimen sequenced in a study of T cells in Graves' hyperthyroidism and ophthalmopathy. It was RNA transcripts that yielded the amplified TCR beta CDR3 regions. Researchers ran a first-round RT-PCR on the TCR CDR3 using the HTBI primer set. TCRdb used MiXCR to reprocess the multiplex PCR reads, holding one entry per CDR3 protein. The profile covers 450,000 to 700,000 distinct CDR3 sequences, with approximately 44% appearing a single time and roughly 19% taken by the ten largest. Sample: peripheral blood or thyroid tissue (not recorded which). These receptors came from an adult woman with Graves' disease, either hyperthyroidism or ophthalmopathy (not recorded which).

The genes are TRBV7-9 and TRBJ2-7; 8 bases fit TRBD2. The V gene end was trimmed by 4 bases and the J gene end by 6 bases; junction bases not matched to a gene: 14. CDR1 and CDR2 (germline): SEHNR, FQNEAQ (reference sequence). This CDR3 has 16 amino acids. The chain's CDR3 is CASSSRESGGPPEQYF. CDR3 DNA sequence: TGTGCCAGCAGCTCTAGGGAGTCGGGGGGGCCTCCCGAGCAGTACTTC.

V is TRBV9 and J is TRBJ1-3; D is unresolved. Trimming pared 4 bases from V and 0 bases from J, leaving 11 bases between. Germline-derived CDR1 and CDR2 are SGDLS and YYNGEE. The CDR3 runs to 15 residues. CDR3 coding DNA: TGTGCCAGCAGCCCACGACACCTCTCTGGAAACACCATATATTTT. Protein product: CASSPRHLSGNTIYF.

This clonotype was seen repeatedly, ten times or more. The rearrangement joins TRBV11-2 to TRBJ2-2; D unclear. CDR3 length: 15 amino acids. CDR1 is SGHAT and CDR2 is FQNNGV in the germline V gene. Trimming left V 2 bases short and J 3 bases short, with 10 bases between. For the CDR3, the DNA is TGTGCCAGCAGCTTAATGAGGTCCTACACCGGGGAGCTGTTTTTT. It specifies CASSLMRSYTGELFF. Complete variable domain (other parts from reference TRBV11-2 and TRBJ2-2): EAGVAQSPRYKIIEKRQSVAFWCNPISGHATLYWYQQILGQGPKLLIQFQNNGVVDDSQLPKDRFSAERLKGVDSTLKIQPAKLEDSAVYLCASSLMRSYTGELFFGEGSRLTVL.

This clonotype occurred many times. This sequence joins TRBV5-1 and TRBJ1-1; the D is unclear. Germline loops: CDR1 SGHRS, CDR2 YFSETQ. The ends were cut back, 4 bases at V and 1 base at J, with 11 bases in the middle. This CDR3 has 14 amino acids. This CDR3 reads CASSPGLPNTEAFF. In DNA form, the CDR3 reads TGCGCCAGCAGCCCTGGACTCCCGAACACTGAAGCTTTCTTT.

This clonotype has at least ten counts. CDR3 nucleotide sequence: TGTGCCAGCAGCGGAGCTCTTGGAGCGGAGCAGTACTTC. Translated: CASSGALGAEQYF. The chain is built from TRBV7-9 and TRBJ2-7, with D unresolved. The germline V gene has CDR1 SEHNR and CDR2 FQNEAQ (reference sequence). Trimming cost V 5 bases and J 7 bases, with 15 bases left between them. The CDR3 extends over 13 amino acids.

J is TRBJ1-4 and V is TRBV29-1; D uncertain. Deletions cut 8 bases from V and 8 bases from J, with 15 bases between. The CDR3 spans 12 residues. CDR1 is SQVTM, CDR2 ANQGSEA, per germline. The CDR3 loop reads CSPTLMGEKLFF. The CDR3 DNA reads TGCAGCCCTACCCTGATGGGGGAAAAACTGTTTTTT.

The chain uses TRBV24-1 and TRBJ2-1; no clear D. The CDR3 has 13 amino acids. Trimming took 4 bases from V and 6 from J, leaving 9 bases between them. Germline assignment: CDR1 KGHDR and CDR2 SFDVKD. The CDR3 here is CATSEALSNEQFF. Written as DNA, the CDR3 is TGTGCCACCAGTGAGGCCCTGAGCAATGAGCAGTTCTTC.

This clonotype was seen at least ten times. The chain links TRBV20-1 to TRBJ2-5; the D gene is possibly TRBD2 (7 bases). Per the germline V gene, CDR1 is DFQATT and CDR2 is SNEGSKA (reference sequence). With 3 bases removed from V and 6 bases from J, the gap between germline ends came to 17 bases. The CDR3 runs 14 residues. CDR3 in DNA: TGCAGTGCTAGTCCCCCCGAGGGGGGGAAGACCCAGTACTTC. Residues: CSASPPEGGKTQYF.